This TCR beta chain was documented in a study of T cell responses to AZD1222 COVID-19 vaccine. The table came from immunoSEQ multiplex PCR; TCRdb's copy has only in-frame clones and leaves some out. Among more than 150,000 clones listed, approximately 86% were seen once. CDR1 is SQVTM and CDR2 is ANQGSEA in the germline V gene. CDR3 length equals 14 residues. V was pared by 4 bases and J by 5 bases, with 6 bases of the junction left unmatched. V and J are TRBV29-1 and TRBJ1-4; 8 nucleotides match TRBD1. This clonotype originated in an adult in good health. Material: peripheral blood, obtained on day 0 of AZD1222 vaccination. This chain's CDR3 is CSVGDRGRNEKLFF. The CDR3 DNA sequence: TGCAGCGTTGGAGACAGGGGCAGGAATGAAAAACTGTTTTTT.